Listed below are T cell receptor beta chains from one sample, sequenced in a study of lymphopenia after photon versus proton radiotherapy. Repertoires were generated with immunoSEQ multiplex PCR, while TCRdb's copy carries only in-frame clones and drops some. The sample includes approximately 71,000 clones, roughly 91% of them seen just once. The sequences come from peripheral blood, collected from a patient treated with photon-based radiotherapy. These receptors were taken from a woman between 65 and 79 years old with pancreatic cancer. Each CDR3 is given with its conserved first and last residue. A D gene is named only where the DNA matches it firmly. Clone sizes are given selectively: once, few, many, or a class where the clone is expanded.

j_call d_call clone_size v_call cdr3_aa cdr3_nt
TRBJ2-2 NA NA TRBV4-2 CASSQDSRPDTGELFF TGTGCCAGCAGCCAAGATTCTAGGCCGGACACCGGGGAGCTGTTTTTT
TRBJ2-7 TRBD1 NA TRBV19 CASSTAGDSAYEQYF TGTGCCAGTAGTACAGCCGGGGACAGTGCCTACGAGCAGTACTTC
TRBJ2-1 NA NA TRBV18 CASSNMGYEQFF TGTGCCAGCTCAAACATGGGCTATGAGCAGTTCTTC
TRBJ2-7 NA NA TRBV2 CASSFQTGPYEQYF TGTGCCAGCAGTTTCCAGACAGGACCCTACGAGCAGTACTTC
TRBJ1-2 NA NA TRBV27 CASSPWEGANYGYTF TGTGCCAGCAGTCCATGGGAGGGGGCTAACTATGGCTACACCTTC
TRBJ1-2 NA NA TRBV7-8 CASSPGAGVTNYGYTF TGTGCCAGCAGCCCAGGCGCGGGGGTTACTAACTATGGCTACACCTTC
TRBJ2-1 TRBD1 NA TRBV5-1 CASSLGSGTGNNEQFF TGCGCCAGCAGCCTGGGGTCCGGGACAGGGAACAATGAGCAGTTCTTC
TRBJ2-1 TRBD2 NA TRBV19 CASKGGSWLTGGNEQFF TGTGCCAGTAAGGGCGGGTCCTGGCTCACGGGGGGGAATGAGCAGTTCTTC
TRBJ1-2 NA NA TRBV6-1 CASTGGAGDYGYTF TGTGCCAGCACGGGCGGGGCAGGGGACTATGGCTACACCTTC
TRBJ1-2 NA NA TRBV28 CATRANYGYTF TGTGCCACGCGGGCCAACTATGGCTACACCTTC
TRBJ2-1 TRBD2 NA TRBV7-2 CASSIQINTGLAVHNEQFF TGTGCCAGCAGCATCCAAATTAATACTGGACTAGCGGTCCACAATGAGCAGTTCTTC
TRBJ2-7 NA once TRBV9 CASSEGIGTGSYEQYF TGTGCCAGCAGCGAGGGGATTGGGACGGGCTCCTACGAGCAGTACTTC
TRBJ1-5 NA once TRBV19 CASRNRELNQPQHF TGTGCCAGTAGAAATAGGGAACTTAACCAGCCCCAGCATTTT
TRBJ1-1 NA NA TRBV29-1 CSVVRGSDTEAFF TGCAGCGTTGTGAGGGGGAGCGACACTGAAGCTTTCTTT
TRBJ1-2 TRBD1 NA TRBV18 CASSPQNSRGGYGYTF TGTGCCAGCTCACCTCAAAATTCCAGGGGGGGCTATGGCTACACCTTC
TRBJ1-3 NA NA TRBV9 CASSVETGGNTIYF TGTGCCAGCAGCGTAGAGACAGGAGGAAACACCATATATTTT
TRBJ1-1 TRBD1 NA TRBV5-4 CASSLVWAGGWVF TGTGCCAGCAGCTTGGTGTGGGCAGGGGGGTGGGTCTTT
TRBJ2-6 TRBD2 NA TRBV7-6 CASSLDGRAGANVLTF TGTGCCAGCAGCTTAGATGGGAGGGCTGGGGCCAACGTCCTGACTTTC
TRBJ1-1 NA NA TRBV18 CASSPRNSVFMNTEAFF TGTGCCAGCTCACCAAGGAACAGTGTCTTTATGAACACTGAAGCTTTCTTT
TRBJ1-2 TRBD1 NA TRBV9 CASSVDNRGRGYDGYTF TGTGCCAGCAGCGTAGATAACAGGGGGCGCGGGTACGATGGCTACACCTTC
TRBJ2-5 NA once TRBV21-1 CASSNLLGARETQYF TGTGCCAGCAGCAATCTGCTTGGGGCGCGGGAGACCCAGTACTTC
TRBJ2-2 NA NA TRBV6-6 CASSYPRGNTGELFF TGTGCCAGCAGTTACCCCAGGGGGAACACCGGGGAGCTGTTTTTT
TRBJ2-2 TRBD2 NA TRBV19 CASSMGSGRHRELFF TGTGCCAGTAGTATGGGGAGCGGGAGGCACCGGGAGCTGTTTTTT
TRBJ1-2 NA few TRBV2 CASREEQGYYGYTF TGTGCCAGCAGAGAAGAACAGGGCTACTATGGCTACACCTTC
TRBJ1-2 NA once TRBV20-1 CSALTAYGYTF TGCAGTGCGCTGACAGCCTATGGCTACACCTTC
TRBJ1-4 TRBD1 NA TRBV7-9 CASSLEGATNEKLFF TGTGCCAGCAGCCTCGAGGGGGCGACTAATGAAAAACTGTTTTTT
TRBJ2-7 NA NA TRBV7-9 CASSSDGRAYEQYF TGTGCCAGCAGCTCAGACGGGCGGGCTTACGAGCAGTACTTC
TRBJ2-3 TRBD2 few TRBV5-1 CASRASGAITDTQYF TGCGCCAGCAGGGCTAGCGGGGCAATCACAGATACGCAGTATTTT
TRBJ2-2 TRBD2 NA TRBV9 CASSGIAGAGELFF TGTGCCAGCAGCGGAATAGCGGGAGCCGGGGAGCTGTTTTTT
TRBJ1-1 NA NA TRBV4-2 CASSQEAVGGTEAFF TGTGCCAGCAGCCAAGAGGCGGTGGGTGGCACTGAAGCTTTCTTT
TRBJ2-3 NA once TRBV10-3 CAISESAADTQYF TGTGCCATCAGTGAGTCGGCGGCAGATACGCAGTATTTT
TRBJ1-1 NA NA TRBV14 CASSPTTGMNTEAFF TGTGCCAGCAGCCCGACGACAGGTATGAACACTGAAGCTTTCTTT
TRBJ1-2 TRBD1 NA TRBV5-8 CASSFSGGSSYGYTF TGTGCCAGCAGCTTTTCAGGGGGAAGTTCGTATGGCTACACCTTC
TRBJ2-1 TRBD2 NA TRBV7-9 CASSFFAGGSYNEQFF TGTGCCAGCAGCTTCTTCGCGGGAGGCTCCTACAATGAGCAGTTCTTC
TRBJ1-1 NA NA TRBV28 CASSRRELGGTEAFF TGTGCCAGCAGTCGGCGGGAGTTAGGCGGCACTGAAGCTTTCTTT
TRBJ2-7 NA NA TRBV7-9 CASSLVPSQGEQYF TGTGCCAGCAGCTTAGTACCCTCTCAGGGAGAGCAGTACTTC
TRBJ2-2 TRBD2 NA TRBV19 CASSIDLAGARTGELFF TGTGCCAGTAGTATAGACCTAGCGGGAGCACGGACCGGGGAGCTGTTTTTT
TRBJ1-5 NA NA TRBV7-8 CASSLFIDQPQHF TGTGCCAGCAGCTTGTTTATCGATCAGCCCCAGCATTTT
TRBJ2-7 TRBD2 NA TRBV5-6 CASSLAGAGGLNYEQYF TGTGCCAGCAGCTTGGCCGGAGCGGGAGGCCTCAATTACGAGCAGTACTTC
TRBJ2-1 NA NA TRBV15 CATSRGSLRPPDNEQFF TGTGCCACCAGCAGGGGAAGCCTTAGGCCTCCTGACAATGAGCAGTTCTTC
TRBJ2-1 NA NA TRBV19 CASSTGRDGWYNEQFF TGTGCCAGTAGTACCGGCCGGGACGGATGGTATAATGAGCAGTTCTTC
TRBJ2-5 NA NA TRBV19 CASSSQGKETQYF TGTGCCAGTAGTTCGCAGGGGAAGGAGACCCAGTACTTC
TRBJ2-2 NA NA TRBV19 CASSIPGDTGELFF TGTGCCAGTAGTATACCAGGGGACACCGGGGAGCTGTTTTTT
TRBJ1-1 NA NA TRBV5-4 CASSLQGPGTEAFF TGTGCCAGCAGCTTGCAGGGGCCCGGCACTGAAGCTTTCTTT
TRBJ2-5 NA NA TRBV23-1 CASSQSWVRETQYF TGCGCCAGCAGTCAATCTTGGGTGAGAGAGACCCAGTACTTC
TRBJ1-1 NA once TRBV19 CASSVRGHKGTEAFF TGTGCCAGTAGTGTGAGGGGACATAAGGGCACTGAAGCTTTCTTT
TRBJ2-7 TRBD2 NA TRBV7-9 CASSLKRNWGLAVDEQYF TGTGCCAGCAGCTTAAAGAGGAATTGGGGACTAGCGGTTGACGAGCAGTACTTC
TRBJ2-7 TRBD1 NA TRBV6-6 CASNTGTGGHSEYF TGTGCCAGCAATACCGGGACAGGGGGCCACTCCGAGTACTTC
TRBJ2-2 TRBD1 once TRBV4-1 CASSQEGTGGTGELFF TGCGCCAGCAGCCAAGAAGGGACAGGGGGCACCGGGGAGCTGTTTTTT
TRBJ2-7 NA NA TRBV6-6 CASSSSGGTSSYEQYF TGTGCCAGCAGTTCTTCAGGCGGGACCAGCTCCTACGAGCAGTACTTC
TRBJ2-7 NA NA TRBV6-1 CASSEGGYEQYF TGTGCCAGCAGTGAAGGGGGCTACGAGCAGTACTTC
TRBJ1-2 NA NA TRBV15 CATSGQFYGYTF TGTGCCACCAGCGGGCAGTTCTATGGCTACACCTTC
TRBJ2-7 NA NA TRBV28 CASSLVSSYEQYF TGTGCCAGCAGTTTGGTCAGTTCCTACGAGCAGTACTTC
TRBJ1-5 NA NA TRBV28 CASSLGVQGFQPQHF TGTGCCAGCAGTCTCGGGGTCCAGGGTTTTCAGCCCCAGCATTTT
TRBJ2-7 TRBD2 NA TRBV5-4 CASSAPGLANSYEQYF TGTGCCAGCAGCGCGCCGGGACTAGCGAACTCCTACGAGCAGTACTTC
TRBJ1-2 NA medium-sized TRBV29-1 CSVVLPDYGYTF TGCAGCGTCGTATTACCAGACTATGGCTACACCTTC
TRBJ2-1 NA NA TRBV15 CATSRDRGAYNEQFF TGTGCCACCAGCAGAGATCGCGGGGCCTACAATGAGCAGTTCTTC
TRBJ1-2 TRBD1 NA TRBV4-3 CASSQPGQAYGYTF TGCGCCAGCAGCCAACCGGGACAGGCTTATGGCTACACCTTC
TRBJ2-3 TRBD2 NA TRBV18 CASSPRTSGSLDTQYF TGTGCCAGCTCACCCAGGACTAGCGGGAGTCTAGATACGCAGTATTTT
TRBJ2-3 TRBD1 NA TRBV7-9 CASDRGTDTQYF TGTGCCAGTGACAGGGGAACAGATACGCAGTATTTT